The clone carrying this TCR beta chain appeared a few times. Time point described: sample taken at primary tumor resection. The study sequenced unsorted whole RNA from tumor, nontumor lung or frozen PBMC. TCR cDNA molecules were tagged individually, and each one carried a unique molecular identifier. MiXCR was run by TCRdb on the 5' RACE reads, yielding one entry per CDR3 protein. The profile covers fewer than 6,500 distinct CDR3 sequences, with about 13% appearing a single time and roughly 22% taken by the ten largest. The trim removed 3 bases at V and 5 bases at J, leaving 5 bases unmatched. Germline CDR1 reads MDHEN; CDR2 reads SYDVKM. The CDR3 is 14 residues long. These data come from a study of spatial heterogeneity in lung cancer.

The receptor was isolated from a female donor with early-stage non-small cell lung cancer. Sample: normal lung tissue next to the tumor, taken at surgery. This chain uses TRBV28 with TRBJ2-3, with 7 positions matching TRBD1. The CDR3 sequence: CASSFRGKGDTQYF. DNA of the CDR3: TGTGCCAGCAGTTTCAGGGGGAAGGGAGATACGCAGTATTTT.